This T cell receptor beta chain was documented in a study of beta chain features in type 1 diabetes. At the level of the study: Examination of sorted cells across all samples involved about 100,000,000 cells.

Every bit of the isolated RNA underwent reverse transcription, so sequencing read expressed TCRB transcripts. The study sequenced naive, central memory and regulatory T cell samples to an average of roughly 4 million reads. Repertoires were generated with immunoSEQ multiplex PCR, while TCRdb's copy carries only in-frame clones and drops some. Of 150,000 to 200,000 clones in the sample, 6.5% to 10% were seen once. Points from the study as a whole: Shorter templates might be favored by PCR, equally in patients and controls. Researchers could not determine here whether HLA type influences TCRB rearrangement. Moderate yet significant TCRB CDR3 shortening was seen in Type 1 diabetes patients in all four CD4+ subsets.

The V gene's germline CDR1 is MDHEN and CDR2 SYDVKM. V lost 1 base and J lost 7, with 5 bases in between. The CDR3 is 12 amino acids. Comments on this clone: Its antigen is still unknown.

Source material: central memory CD4+ T cells from blood. The V call is TRBV28, the J call TRBJ1-5; D not resolved. The sequence was collected from a woman younger than 35 with type 1 diabetes. CDR3: CASSLLAQPQHF. The CDR3 DNA sequence: TGTGCCAGCAGTTTATTGGCCCAGCCCCAGCATTTT.